The 28 T cell receptor beta chains reported below all come from one sample, sequenced in a study of control samples from healthy donors and cancer patients. Libraries were prepared by immunoSEQ multiplex PCR; TCRdb keeps only in-frame clonotypes and omits some of them. The table has about 130,000 clones, more than 85% seen once; the top ten hold under 2%. Sequencing input: PBMCs. The receptors derive from a man over 45 with head and neck cancer.

The chain has TRBV5-6 and TRBJ2-7; 10 nucleotides line up with TRBD1. Germline assignment: CDR1 SGHDT and CDR2 YYEEEE. CDR3 length: 16 amino acids. The J segment lost 3 bases and the V segment lost 4 bases, leaving 10 bases of the junction unmatched. CDR3 region: CASSLLGTGEDYEQYF. The DNA of the CDR3 is TGTGCCAGCAGCCTCCTGGGGACAGGGGAAGACTACGAGCAGTACTTC.

This chain's CDR3 is CASSSAGGRSEQFF. CDR3 DNA sequence: TGTGCCAGTAGTTCAGCGGGGGGGCGGTCTGAGCAGTTCTTC. V gene TRBV19 combines with J gene TRBJ2-1; 10 bases are shared with TRBD2. Germline CDR1 is LNHDA and CDR2 is SQIVND (reference sequence). The CDR3 has 14 amino acids. V dropped 5 bases and J dropped 9; count of bases not matched to a gene: 7.

Only a few counts were recorded for this clone. This sequence joins TRBV18 and TRBJ2-5; TRBD2 might be the D (5 bases). The CDR3 runs to 14 residues. V was cut by 6 bases and J by 0 bases, with 11 bases left in between. Germline lookup yields CDR1 KGHSH and CDR2 LQKENI. CDR3 bases: TGTGCCAGCTCGCAAGGACTTTACCAAGAGACCCAGTACTTC. Translated, it gives CASSQGLYQETQYF.

The chain has TRBV11-2 and TRBJ2-3; D not resolved. The germline V and J ends were trimmed by 2 bases and 0 bases, with 9 bases remaining between them. This CDR3 is built from 15 residues. CDR1 and CDR2 from the germline V gene are SGHAT and FQNNGV. CDR3 residues: CASSLLSTSTDTQYF. In DNA form, the CDR3 reads TGTGCCAGCAGCTTATTGTCCACTAGCACAGATACGCAGTATTTT.

The chain has TRBV3-1 (or the pseudogene TRBV3-2) and TRBJ2-5; 10 bases are shared with TRBD2. This CDR3 comprises 16 residues. CDR1 LGHDT and CDR2 YNNKEL come from the germline V gene (reference sequence). Trimming at V came to 1 base and at J to 3 bases, leaving 5 bases not matched to a gene. The CDR3 loop reads CASSQARLAGEETQYF. The CDR3 nucleotides read TGTGCCAGCAGCCAAGCCCGTCTAGCGGGGGAAGAGACCCAGTACTTC.

The CDR3 sequence: CASSYGLPAGEQYF. The DNA of the CDR3 is TGTGCCAGCAGTTATGGTTTGCCCGCCGGCGAGCAGTACTTC. This chain connects TRBV6-2 or TRBV6-3 to TRBJ2-7, with D unclear. This CDR3 is 14 amino acids long. Germline CDR1 and CDR2: MNHEY and SVGEGT. V gave up 3 bases and J gave up 6 bases, with 15 bases separating them.

The CDR3 DNA follows: TGCAGTGCTAGTCCGGGGACAGGGCGGAAGTCAACACTAACTCTTAACTATGGCTACACCTTC. Translated: CSASPGTGRKSTLTLNYGYTF. The J gene is TRBJ1-2, the V gene TRBV20-1; 9 bases line up with TRBD1. V shed 3 bases and J 1 base; nucleotides not matched to a gene: 24. The germline V gene has CDR1 DFQATT and CDR2 SNEGSKA (reference sequence). CDR3 size: 21 residues.

The V and J genes are TRBV11-2 and TRBJ1-1, with D tentatively TRBD1 (5 bases). Trimming shortened V by 4 bases and J by 5 bases, and 14 bases separated the two germline ends. Germline V gives CDR1 SGHAT, CDR2 FQNNGV. This CDR3 is 14 amino acids long. This CDR3 reads CASSSIRDRTEAFF. As DNA, the CDR3 is TGTGCCAGCAGCTCTATCAGGGATCGGACTGAAGCTTTCTTT. Together with reference TRBV11-2 and TRBJ1-1, the CDR3 gives the full variable domain: EAGVAQSPRYKIIEKRQSVAFWCNPISGHATLYWYQQILGQGPKLLIQFQNNGVVDDSQLPKDRFSAERLKGVDSTLKIQPAKLEDSAVYLCASSSIRDRTEAFFGQGTRLTVV.

The gene calls are TRBV4-1 and TRBJ1-2; 8 positions match TRBD1. Germline V CDR1 and CDR2: MGHRA, YSYEKL. CDR3 length: 14 amino acids. With 3 bases clipped from V and 2 bases from J, the junction kept 2 bases outside the gene matches. This chain's CDR3 is CASSQDRANYGYTF. The CDR3, as DNA: TGCGCCAGCAGCCAGGACAGGGCGAACTATGGCTACACCTTC.

The V gene is TRBV5-1, the J gene TRBJ1-1, with D perhaps TRBD1 (5 bases). CDR1 and CDR2 from the germline V gene are SGHRS and YFSETQ. The CDR3 length is 16 residues. V was clipped by 0 bases and J by 0 bases, with 12 bases between them. The CDR3 DNA is TGCGCCAGCAGCTTGGAGTGGGGCTCTCTGAACACTGAAGCTTTCTTT. It yields the protein CASSLEWGSLNTEAFF.

The chain recombines TRBV4-3 with TRBJ1-5; D is uncertain. Trimming stripped 0 bases from V and 7 bases from J, with 7 bases between. Germline V CDR1 and CDR2: LGHNA, YSLEER. CDR3 size: 13 residues. CDR3 amino acids: CASSQDLGQPQHF. The CDR3 DNA sequence: TGCGCCAGCAGCCAAGATTTGGGCCAGCCCCAGCATTTT.

The V call is TRBV28, the J call TRBJ2-7; perhaps TRBD1 as D (6 bases). V lost 3 bases, J lost 5 bases, and 11 bases lay in between. The germline V gene encodes CDR1 MDHEN and CDR2 SYDVKM. CDR3 length equals 13 residues. CDR3 residues: CASSLYRDHEQYF. DNA for the CDR3: TGTGCCAGCAGTTTGTACAGGGACCACGAGCAGTACTTC.

V gene TRBV6-1 combines with J gene TRBJ1-2; no firm D call. V lost 2 bases, J lost 8 bases, and 18 bases lay in between. Germline V gene data show CDR1 as MNHNS and CDR2 as SASEGT. The CDR3 length is 15 residues. DNA for the CDR3: TGTGCCAGCAGTGAATCTGGACGGCCTCCTGGAGGCTACACCTTC. This encodes CASSESGRPPGGYTF.

The chain combines TRBV30 with TRBJ2-7, with D hard to call. This CDR3 contains 11 residues. Deletions cut 0 bases from V and 9 bases from J, with 9 bases between. Germline V lookup: CDR1 GTSNPN, CDR2 SVGIG (reference sequence). The CDR3 DNA is TGTGCCTGGAGTGTCCAGACTGTGCAGTACTTC. Translating it yields CAWSVQTVQYF.

The V call is TRBV7-3, the J call TRBJ1-1; D uncertain. Germline assignment: CDR1 SGHTA and CDR2 FQGTGA. V was cut by 0 bases and J by 0 bases, with 5 bases left in between. This CDR3 is built from 14 residues. CDR3 loop: CASSLTGLNTEAFF. CDR3 nucleotides: TGTGCCAGCAGCTTAACTGGGCTGAACACTGAAGCTTTCTTT.

The gene calls are TRBV13 and TRBJ1-6; 7 positions agree with TRBD1. Per the germline V gene, CDR1 is PRHDT and CDR2 is FYEKMQ (reference sequence). The junction had 2 bases not matched to a gene; V was cut back by 3 bases and J by 6 bases. CDR3 length equals 14 residues. CDR3 sequence (DNA): TGTGCCAGCAGCTTCAGGGGGTCTAATTCACCCCTCCACTTT. Translating gives CASSFRGSNSPLHF. Complete variable domain (other parts from reference TRBV13 and TRBJ1-6): AAGVIQSPRHLIKEKRETATLKCYPIPRHDTVYWYQQGPGQDPQFLISFYEKMQSDKGSIPDRFSAQQFSDYHSELNMSSLELGDSALYFCASSFRGSNSPLHFGNGTRLTVT.

This sequence joins TRBV7-9 and TRBJ1-1; D is undetermined. The CDR3 covers 13 residues. V was pared by 5 bases and J by 3 bases, with 10 bases between. Germline V lookup: CDR1 SEHNR, CDR2 FQNEAQ (reference sequence). This CDR3 is CASSPVGYTEAFF. CDR3 sequence (DNA): TGTGCCAGCAGCCCAGTGGGTTACACTGAAGCTTTCTTT.

This chain uses TRBV5-1 with TRBJ2-7; D is unresolved. This CDR3 has 13 residues. The germline V gene has CDR1 SGHRS and CDR2 YFSETQ. Between the trimmed V and J ends, which lost 0 bases and 3 bases, there was a span of 7 bases. This CDR3 is CASSLAGFYEQYF. CDR3 nucleotide sequence: TGCGCCAGCAGCTTGGCCGGGTTCTACGAGCAGTACTTC.

The J gene is TRBJ1-4, the V gene TRBV19; D is possibly TRBD1 (5 bases). V was trimmed by 3 bases and J by 1 base, leaving 12 bases between them. CDR3 length: 16 amino acids. Germline V gives CDR1 LNHDA, CDR2 SQIVND (reference sequence). This chain's CDR3 is CASSIKGRGTNEKLFF. The CDR3 coding sequence is TGTGCCAGTAGTATCAAGGGGCGCGGAACTAATGAAAAACTGTTTTTT. Drawing the rest from reference TRBV19 and TRBJ1-4, the complete variable domain is DGGITQSPKYLFRKEGQNVTLSCEQNLNHDAMYWYRQDPGQGLRLIYYSQIVNDFQKGDIAEGYSVSREKKESFPLTVTSAQKNPTAFYLCASSIKGRGTNEKLFFGSGTQLSVL.

The gene calls are TRBV3-1 (or the pseudogene TRBV3-2) and TRBJ2-7; TRBD2 matches at 8 bases. V shed 3 bases, J shed 3 bases, and the junction held 16 bases outside the gene matches. The CDR3 is 18 residues long. CDR1 LGHDT and CDR2 YNNKEL come from the germline V gene (reference sequence). CDR3 protein: CASSHGGAMASQGYEQYF. CDR3 DNA: TGTGCCAGCAGCCACGGGGGGGCAATGGCTTCTCAGGGCTACGAGCAGTACTTC.

The V gene is TRBV9, the J gene TRBJ1-3; D is unresolved. Trimming took 4 bases from V and 4 from J, leaving 12 bases between them. Germline loops: CDR1 SGDLS, CDR2 YYNGEE. The CDR3 extends over 14 amino acids. The chain's CDR3 is CASSPRNPGNTIYF. CDR3 nucleotide sequence: TGTGCCAGCAGCCCCCGGAATCCAGGAAACACCATATATTTT. The variable domain in full, completed from reference TRBV9 and TRBJ1-3, reads DSGVTQTPKHLITATGQRVTLRCSPRSGDLSVYWYQQSLDQGLQFLIQYYNGEERAKGNILERFSAQQFPDLHSELNLSSLELGDSALYFCASSPRNPGNTIYFGEGSWLTVV.

This clone was found a few times. V and J are TRBV24-1 and TRBJ1-1, with 9 positions matching TRBD1. CDR1 is KGHDR, CDR2 SFDVKD, per germline. Germline trimming cut 7 bases from V and 4 bases from J; bases unmatched to any gene: 6. The CDR3 spans 14 residues. The CDR3 region has the DNA TGTGCCACCAGACCACAGGGGGCTGGCACTGAAGCTTTCTTT. The encoded protein is CATRPQGAGTEAFF.

The gene calls are TRBV7-9 and TRBJ2-7; D gene unclear. Germline CDR1 reads SEHNR; CDR2 reads FQNEAQ (reference sequence). V gave up 2 bases and J gave up 4 bases, with 12 bases separating them. The CDR3 consists of 14 residues. The CDR3 DNA reads as TGTGCCAGCAGCTTATATGAGGTTGCGTACGAGCAGTACTTC. Translated: CASSLYEVAYEQYF.

The chain has TRBV3-1 (or the pseudogene TRBV3-2) and TRBJ1-5; 7 bases agree with TRBD1. After removal of 3 bases from V and 1 base from J, the junction contained 0 bases not matched to a gene. This CDR3 contains 14 residues. Germline values: CDR1 LGHDT, CDR2 YNNKEL (reference sequence). The CDR3 nucleotides read TGTGCCAGCAGCCAGGGACAGAGCAATCAGCCCCAGCATTTT. Its translation: CASSQGQSNQPQHF.

The rearrangement uses TRBV9 and TRBJ1-1; 9 bases agree with TRBD1. The CDR3 is 14 amino acids. Germline CDR1 and CDR2: SGDLS and YYNGEE. V dropped 4 bases and J dropped 1; count of bases not matched to a gene: 2. CDR3 DNA sequence: TGTGCCAGCAGCCTGGGACAGGGGAACACTGAAGCTTTCTTT. Its protein product is CASSLGQGNTEAFF.

The chain has TRBV25-1 and TRBJ1-6; D is unclear. V lost 5 bases and J lost 8, with 10 bases in between. The CDR3 is 13 amino acids. Germline V CDR1 and CDR2: MGHDK, SYGVNS. The DNA for the CDR3 is TGTGCCAGCAGTCGGGATCAGGATTCACCCCTCCACTTT. Protein product: CASSRDQDSPLHF.

With respect to this clone: The germline gene is not matched at one end of the junction; a read error may be the cause. The V and J genes are TRBV4-3 and TRBJ2-7, with D perhaps matching TRBD1 (6 bases). Germline V gene data show CDR1 as LGHNA and CDR2 as YSLEER. This CDR3 contains 16 residues. The CDR3 DNA reads TGCGCCAGCAGCCAAGATCTTTACAGGGTGTCCTACGAGCGGTACTTC. Its protein product is CASSQDLYRVSYERYF.

The J gene is TRBJ2-3, the V gene TRBV5-4; no clear D. The V end was cut by 3 bases, the J end by 2 bases, with 7 bases between. Germline V gene sequence: CDR1 SGHNT, CDR2 YYREEE (reference sequence). The CDR3 consists of 13 residues. CDR3 nucleotide sequence: TGTGCCAGCAGCTATACTTACACAGATACGCAGTATTTT. As protein: CASSYTYTDTQYF.